This T cell receptor (beta chain) emerged from a study of graft-versus-host responses after intestinal transplantation. Study-level background: Grafts that recipients had were multivisceral, liver-intestinal, or isolated intestinal transplants. Induction using anti-thymocyte globulin, followed by tacrolimus and steroids for about three years, was given to all recipients. General observations from the study: Where graft-donor T cell macrochimerism was present, patients had high graft-versus-host to host-versus-graft clonal ratios in allografts. The authors found GvH clones in recipient marrow, some appearing first in ileum or blood.

Germline-derived CDR1 and CDR2 are SGHVS and FQNEAQ. The CDR3 has 13 residues. V was clipped by 1 base and J by 1 base, with 5 bases between them. Points on this clone: Its antigen is not identified.

TCRdb's copy holds only in-frame clones and misses some; the assay was immunoSEQ multiplex PCR. Among around 43,000 clones listed, 90% to 95% were seen once. This material consisted of PBMCs, taken 524 days after transplant. This receptor was obtained from a human patient who received an intestinal transplant, so some T cells may come from the graft donor. The chain combines TRBV7-8 with TRBJ2-7; D is undetermined. The CDR3 DNA reads as TGTGCCAGCAGCTTAGGCAAGTCCTACGAGCAGTACTTC. Translating gives CASSLGKSYEQYF.